Presented here are 4 T cell receptor beta chains from one specimen sequenced in a study of PD-1 blockade in classical Hodgkin lymphoma. The time point here: newly diagnosed, previously untreated cHL patient sample. The protocol was immunoSEQ multiplex PCR, while the TCRdb copy is restricted to in-frame clones and leaves out a portion. The table lists fewer than 35,000 clones, roughly nine tenths of them singletons. Sample: peripheral blood mononuclear cells (PBMCs). The receptor set was obtained from a human donor with classical Hodgkin lymphoma.

In this sample, this clone turned up once. The V and J genes are TRBV14 and TRBJ1-1; D may be TRBD1 (6 bases). The CDR3 runs 15 residues. Between the trimmed V and J ends, which lost 4 bases and 1 base, there was a span of 13 bases. Germline loops: CDR1 SGHDN, CDR2 FVKESK. The CDR3: CASSLEGGENTEAFF. The CDR3, as DNA: TGTGCCAGCAGCCTGGAAGGGGGAGAGAACACTGAAGCTTTCTTT.

In this sample, this clone turned up a few times. The chain's CDR3 is CASSSLTRLDTDTQYF. The CDR3, as DNA: TGTGCCAGCAGTTCCCTAACTAGACTTGATACGGATACGCAGTATTTT. The chain recombines TRBV6-5 with TRBJ2-3, with D perhaps matching TRBD2 (5 bases). Looked up from germline, CDR1 is MNHEY and CDR2 is SVGAGI. CDR3 length: 16 amino acids. V lost 4 bases, J lost 6 bases, and 20 bases lay in between.

This clone occurred a few times. The J gene is TRBJ2-2, the V gene TRBV6-5; TRBD1 matches at 8 bases. V gave up 5 bases and J gave up 8 bases; unmatched junction bases: 10. Per germline, CDR1 MNHEY and CDR2 SVGAGI. The CDR3 is 15 amino acids. CDR3 residues: CASSPPTGAVGELFF. In DNA, the CDR3 is TGTGCCAGCAGTCCCCCGACAGGGGCGGTAGGGGAGCTGTTTTTT.

This clone was seen once. This chain uses TRBV7-2 with TRBJ2-2; D unclear. The ends were cut back, 5 bases at V and 7 bases at J, with 17 bases in the middle. The V gene's germline CDR1 is SGHTA and CDR2 FQGNSA. The CDR3 spans 15 residues. The CDR3 protein is CASSPYRERFGELFF. The CDR3 coding sequence is TGTGCCAGCAGCCCATACAGAGAGCGATTCGGGGAGCTGTTTTTT.